Reported below is one TCR beta chain. This sample is drawn from a study of blood T cell repertoires in COVID-19. Study-wide context: Nucleic acid was either cDNA or gDNA, and it came from T cells, B-cell-depleted T cells, or PBMCs.

How the authors handled the data: Cell counts per sample came from amplifying reference gene primers. Using immunoSEQ multiplex PCR, the repertoire was profiled, and TCRdb retains in-frame clones only, with some absent. V and J calls and clone size are as listed in that table; D and trimming were resolved from the DNA. The table has about 56,000 clones, around 84% seen once. The sequence was obtained from a woman of 80 years or more with acute or convalescent COVID-19. Sequencing input: peripheral blood.

CDR3 amino acids: CAISGGGGNQPQHF. The CDR3 DNA reads TGTGCCATCAGTGGAGGGGGAGGCAATCAGCCCCAGCATTTT. The rearrangement joins TRBV10-3 to TRBJ1-5; TRBD1 is a possible D gene (6 bases). Germline loops: CDR1 ENHRY, CDR2 SYGVKD. CDR3 length: 14 residues. V lost 4 bases and J lost 2, with 9 bases in between.